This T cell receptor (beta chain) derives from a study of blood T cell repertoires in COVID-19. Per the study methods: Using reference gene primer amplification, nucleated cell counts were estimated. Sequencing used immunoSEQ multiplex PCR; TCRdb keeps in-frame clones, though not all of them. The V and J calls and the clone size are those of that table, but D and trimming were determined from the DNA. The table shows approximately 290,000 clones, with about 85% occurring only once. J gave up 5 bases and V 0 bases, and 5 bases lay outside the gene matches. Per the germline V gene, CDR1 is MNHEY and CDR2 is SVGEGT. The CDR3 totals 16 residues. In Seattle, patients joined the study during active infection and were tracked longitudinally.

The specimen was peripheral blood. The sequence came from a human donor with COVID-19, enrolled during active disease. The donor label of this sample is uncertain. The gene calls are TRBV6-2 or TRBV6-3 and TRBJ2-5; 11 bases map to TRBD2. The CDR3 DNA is TGTGCCAGCAGTTACTCCTCTAGCGGGGGGAGGGAGACCCAGTACTTC. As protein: CASSYSSSGGRETQYF.